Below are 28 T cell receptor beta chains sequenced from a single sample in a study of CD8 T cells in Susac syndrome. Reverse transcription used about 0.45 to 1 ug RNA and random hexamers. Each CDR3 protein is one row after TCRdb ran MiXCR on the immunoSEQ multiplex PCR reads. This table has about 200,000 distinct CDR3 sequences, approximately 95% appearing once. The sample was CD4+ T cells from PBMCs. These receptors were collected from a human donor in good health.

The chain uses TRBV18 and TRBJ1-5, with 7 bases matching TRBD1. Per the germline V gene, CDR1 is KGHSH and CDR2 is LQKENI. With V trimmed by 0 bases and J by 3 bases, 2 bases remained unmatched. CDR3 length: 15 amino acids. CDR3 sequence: CASSPPDRPNQPQHF. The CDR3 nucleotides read TGTGCCAGCTCACCACCGGACAGGCCCAATCAGCCCCAGCATTTT.

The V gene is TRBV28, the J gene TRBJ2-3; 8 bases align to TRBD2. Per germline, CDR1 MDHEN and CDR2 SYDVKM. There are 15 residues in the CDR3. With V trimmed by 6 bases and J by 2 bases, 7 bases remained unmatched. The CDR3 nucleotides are TGTGCCAGCAGCCTTTTAGCGGGGAACACAGATACGCAGTATTTT. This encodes CASSLLAGNTDTQYF. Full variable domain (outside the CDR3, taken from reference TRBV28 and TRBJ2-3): DVKVTQSSRYLVKRTGEKVFLECVQDMDHENMFWYRQDPGLGLRLIYFSYDVKMKEKGDIPEGYSVSREKKERFSLILESASTNQTSMYLCASSLLAGNTDTQYFGPGTRLTVL.

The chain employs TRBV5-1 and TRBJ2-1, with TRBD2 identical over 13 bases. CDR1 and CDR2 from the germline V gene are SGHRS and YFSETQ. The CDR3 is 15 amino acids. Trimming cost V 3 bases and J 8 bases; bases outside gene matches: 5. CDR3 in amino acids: CASSSGLAGVDEQFF. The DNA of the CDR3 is TGCGCCAGCAGCTCTGGACTAGCGGGAGTAGATGAGCAGTTCTTC. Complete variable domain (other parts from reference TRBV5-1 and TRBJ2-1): KAGVTQTPRYLIKTRGQQVTLSCSPISGHRSVSWYQQTPGQGLQFLFEYFSETQRNKGNFPGRFSGRQFSNSRSEMNVSTLELGDSALYLCASSSGLAGVDEQFFGPGTRLTVL.

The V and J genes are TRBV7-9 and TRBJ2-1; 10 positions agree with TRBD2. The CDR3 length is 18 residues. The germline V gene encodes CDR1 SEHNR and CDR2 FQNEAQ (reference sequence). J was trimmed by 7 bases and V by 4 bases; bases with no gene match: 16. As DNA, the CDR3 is TGTGCCAGCAGCTCCTCCCCGAGGGGTCTAGCGGGAGTGAATGAGCAGTTCTTC. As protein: CASSSSPRGLAGVNEQFF.

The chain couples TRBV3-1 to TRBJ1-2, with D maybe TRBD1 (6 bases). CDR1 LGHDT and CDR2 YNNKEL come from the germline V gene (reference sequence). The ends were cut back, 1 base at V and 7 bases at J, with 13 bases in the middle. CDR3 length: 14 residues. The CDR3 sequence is CASSQAGGRVGYTF. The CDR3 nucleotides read TGTGCCAGCAGCCAAGCGGGGGGCAGGGTTGGCTACACCTTC. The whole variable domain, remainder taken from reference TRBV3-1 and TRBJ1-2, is DTAVSQTPKYLVTQMGNDKSIKCEQNLGHDTMYWYKQDSKKFLKIMFSYNNKELIINETVPNRFSPKSPDKAHLNLHINSLELGDSAVYFCASSQAGGRVGYTFGSGTRLTVV.

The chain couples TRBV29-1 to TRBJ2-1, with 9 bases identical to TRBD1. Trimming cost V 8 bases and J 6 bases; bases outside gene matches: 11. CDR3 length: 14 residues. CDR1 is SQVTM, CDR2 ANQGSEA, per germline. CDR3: CSTEFGTGSNEQFF. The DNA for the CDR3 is TGCAGCACAGAGTTCGGGACAGGGTCCAATGAGCAGTTCTTC.

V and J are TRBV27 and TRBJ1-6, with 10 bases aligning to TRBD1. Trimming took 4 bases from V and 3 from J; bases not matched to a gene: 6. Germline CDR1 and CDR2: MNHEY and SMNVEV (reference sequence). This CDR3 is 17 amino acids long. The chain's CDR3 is CASSSPRTGGYNSPLHF. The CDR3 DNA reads TGTGCCAGCAGTTCGCCGAGGACAGGGGGCTATAATTCACCCCTCCACTTT.

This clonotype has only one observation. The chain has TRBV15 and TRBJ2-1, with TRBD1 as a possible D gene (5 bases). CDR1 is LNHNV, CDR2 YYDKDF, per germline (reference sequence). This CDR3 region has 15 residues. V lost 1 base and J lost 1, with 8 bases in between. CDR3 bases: TGTGCCACCAGCAGAGGAAGGGGTTCCTACAATGAGCAGTTCTTC. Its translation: CATSRGRGSYNEQFF.

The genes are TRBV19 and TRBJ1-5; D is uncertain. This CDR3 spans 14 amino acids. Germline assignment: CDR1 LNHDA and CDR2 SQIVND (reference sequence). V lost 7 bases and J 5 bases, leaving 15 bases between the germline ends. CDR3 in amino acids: CASTRGREHQPQHF. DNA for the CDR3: TGTGCCAGTACGCGGGGTAGGGAACATCAGCCCCAGCATTTT. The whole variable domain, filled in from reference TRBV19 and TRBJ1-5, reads DGGITQSPKYLFRKEGQNVTLSCEQNLNHDAMYWYRQDPGQGLRLIYYSQIVNDFQKGDIAEGYSVSREKKESFPLTVTSAQKNPTAFYLCASTRGREHQPQHFGDGTRLSIL.

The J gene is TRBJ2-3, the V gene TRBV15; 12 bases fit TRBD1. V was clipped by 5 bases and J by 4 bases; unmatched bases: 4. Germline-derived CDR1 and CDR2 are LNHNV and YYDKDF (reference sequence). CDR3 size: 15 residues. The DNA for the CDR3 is TGTGCCACCAGCCGGGACAGGGGGCCGGCAGATACGCAGTATTTT. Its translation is CATSRDRGPADTQYF.

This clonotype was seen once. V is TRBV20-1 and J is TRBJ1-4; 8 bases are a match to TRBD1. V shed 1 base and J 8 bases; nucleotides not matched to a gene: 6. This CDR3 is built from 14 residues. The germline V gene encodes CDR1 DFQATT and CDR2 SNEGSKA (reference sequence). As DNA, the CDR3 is TGCAGTGCTAGAGTCCCCAGGGGGCACGAAAAACTGTTTTTT. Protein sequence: CSARVPRGHEKLFF.

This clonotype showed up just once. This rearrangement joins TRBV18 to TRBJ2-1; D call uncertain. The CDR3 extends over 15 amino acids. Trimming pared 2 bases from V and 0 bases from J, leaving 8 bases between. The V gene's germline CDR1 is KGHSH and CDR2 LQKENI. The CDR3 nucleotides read TGTGCCAGCTCACCAATCCAGAGCTCCTACAATGAGCAGTTCTTC. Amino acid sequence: CASSPIQSSYNEQFF.

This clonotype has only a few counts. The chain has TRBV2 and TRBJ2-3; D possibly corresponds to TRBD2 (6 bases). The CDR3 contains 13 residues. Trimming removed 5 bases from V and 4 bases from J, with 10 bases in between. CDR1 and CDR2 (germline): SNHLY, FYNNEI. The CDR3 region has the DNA TGTGCCAGCAGTTCCGGAGGGGCAGATACGCAGTATTTT. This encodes CASSSGGADTQYF.

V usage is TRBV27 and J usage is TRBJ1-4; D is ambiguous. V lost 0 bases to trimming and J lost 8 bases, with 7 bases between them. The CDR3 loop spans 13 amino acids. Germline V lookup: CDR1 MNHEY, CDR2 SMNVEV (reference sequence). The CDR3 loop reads CASSLSTSEKLFF. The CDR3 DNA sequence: TGTGCCAGCAGTTTATCGACATCGGAAAAACTGTTTTTT.

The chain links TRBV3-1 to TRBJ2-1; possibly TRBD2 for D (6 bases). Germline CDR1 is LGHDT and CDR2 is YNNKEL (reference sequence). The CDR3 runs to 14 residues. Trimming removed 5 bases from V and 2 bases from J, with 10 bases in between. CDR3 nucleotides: TGTGCCAGCAGCGGGCTAGCGACCTACAATGAGCAGTTCTTC. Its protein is CASSGLATYNEQFF.

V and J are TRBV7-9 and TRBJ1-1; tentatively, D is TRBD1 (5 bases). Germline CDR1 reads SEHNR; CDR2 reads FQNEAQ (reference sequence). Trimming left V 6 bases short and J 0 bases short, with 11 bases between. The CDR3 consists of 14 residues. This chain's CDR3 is CASRKGMVNTEAFF. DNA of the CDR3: TGTGCCAGCAGGAAGGGGATGGTGAACACTGAAGCTTTCTTT.

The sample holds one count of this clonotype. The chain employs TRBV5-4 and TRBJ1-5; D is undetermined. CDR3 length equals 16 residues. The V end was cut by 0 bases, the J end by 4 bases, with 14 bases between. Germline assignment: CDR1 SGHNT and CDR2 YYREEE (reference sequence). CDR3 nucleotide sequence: TGTGCCAGCAGCTTGGATCCCGTGGGCGAGAATCAGCCCCAGCATTTT. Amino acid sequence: CASSLDPVGENQPQHF.

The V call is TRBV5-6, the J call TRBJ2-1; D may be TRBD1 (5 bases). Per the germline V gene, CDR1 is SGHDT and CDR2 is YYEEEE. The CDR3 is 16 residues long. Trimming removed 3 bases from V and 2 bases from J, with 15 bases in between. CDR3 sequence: CASSSLGREPYNEQFF. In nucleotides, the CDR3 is TGTGCCAGCAGCTCCCTTGGCAGGGAACCCTACAATGAGCAGTTCTTC.

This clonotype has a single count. The CDR3 DNA reads TGTGCCAGCAGCGGGGGAGTTGACACTGAAGCTTTCTTT. This gives the protein CASSGGVDTEAFF. This rearrangement joins TRBV3-1 to TRBJ1-1; D may be TRBD1 (5 bases). Germline CDR1 is LGHDT and CDR2 is YNNKEL (reference sequence). The CDR3 contains 13 residues. Trimming took off 5 bases at V and 3 bases at J, with 10 bases between the two ends. The entire variable domain, with the rest obtained from reference TRBV3-1 and TRBJ1-1, is as follows: DTAVSQTPKYLVTQMGNDKSIKCEQNLGHDTMYWYKQDSKKFLKIMFSYNNKELIINETVPNRFSPKSPDKAHLNLHINSLELGDSAVYFCASSGGVDTEAFFGQGTRLTVV.

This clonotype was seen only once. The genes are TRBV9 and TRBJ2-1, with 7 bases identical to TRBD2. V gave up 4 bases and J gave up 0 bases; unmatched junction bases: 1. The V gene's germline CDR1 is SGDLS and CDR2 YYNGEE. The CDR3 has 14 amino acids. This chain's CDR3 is CASSSGASYNEQFF. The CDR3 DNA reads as TGTGCCAGCAGCAGCGGGGCCTCCTACAATGAGCAGTTCTTC.

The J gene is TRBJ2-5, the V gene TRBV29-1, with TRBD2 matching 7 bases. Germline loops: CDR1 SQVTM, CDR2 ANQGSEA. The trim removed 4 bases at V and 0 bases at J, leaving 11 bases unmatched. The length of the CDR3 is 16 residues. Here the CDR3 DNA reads TGCAGCGTTGGATCCCCCCGCGGGGGTTACCAAGAGACCCAGTACTTC. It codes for CSVGSPRGGYQETQYF.

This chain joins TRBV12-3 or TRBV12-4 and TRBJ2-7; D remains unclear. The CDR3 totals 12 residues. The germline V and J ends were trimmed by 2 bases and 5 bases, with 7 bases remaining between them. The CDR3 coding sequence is TGTGCCAGCAGTTTAACAACTGACGAGCAGTACTTC. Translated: CASSLTTDEQYF.

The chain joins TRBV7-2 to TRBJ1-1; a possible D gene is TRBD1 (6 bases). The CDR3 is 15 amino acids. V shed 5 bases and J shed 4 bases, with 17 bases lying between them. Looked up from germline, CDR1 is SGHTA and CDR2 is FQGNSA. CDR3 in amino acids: CASSPRGGGSTEAFF. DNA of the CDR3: TGTGCCAGCAGCCCAAGGGGGGGCGGGAGCACTGAAGCTTTCTTT.

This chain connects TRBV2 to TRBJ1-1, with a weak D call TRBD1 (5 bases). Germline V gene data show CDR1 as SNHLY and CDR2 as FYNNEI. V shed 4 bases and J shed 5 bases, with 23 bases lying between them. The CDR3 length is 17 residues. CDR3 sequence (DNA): TGTGCCAGCAGTGTTCGCCCAATCCGGGGGAGTTTAACTGAAGCTTTCTTT. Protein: CASSVRPIRGSLTEAFF. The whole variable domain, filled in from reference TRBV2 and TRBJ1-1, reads EPEVTQTPSHQVTQMGQEVILRCVPISNHLYFYWYRQILGQKVEFLVSFYNNEISEKSEIFDDQFSVERPDGSNFTLKIRSTKLEDSAMYFCASSVRPIRGSLTEAFFGQGTRLTVV.

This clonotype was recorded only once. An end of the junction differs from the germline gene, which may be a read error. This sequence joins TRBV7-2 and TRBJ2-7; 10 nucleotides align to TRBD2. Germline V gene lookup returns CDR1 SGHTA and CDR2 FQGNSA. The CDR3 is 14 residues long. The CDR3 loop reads CASSLAGAGVEQYF. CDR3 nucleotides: TGTGCCAGCAGCCTAGCGGGGGCTGGGGTCGAGCAGTACTTC.

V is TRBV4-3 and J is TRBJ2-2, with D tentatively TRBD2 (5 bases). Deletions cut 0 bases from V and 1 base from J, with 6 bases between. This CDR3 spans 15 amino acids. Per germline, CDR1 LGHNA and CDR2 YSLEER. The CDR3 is CASSQDAGNTGELFF. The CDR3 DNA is TGCGCCAGCAGCCAAGATGCGGGGAACACCGGGGAGCTGTTTTTT.

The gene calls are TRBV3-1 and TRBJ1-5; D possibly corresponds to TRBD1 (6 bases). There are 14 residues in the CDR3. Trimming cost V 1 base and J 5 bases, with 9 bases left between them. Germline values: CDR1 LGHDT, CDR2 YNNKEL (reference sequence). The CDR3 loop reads CASSQATGDQPQHF. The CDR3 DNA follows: TGTGCCAGCAGCCAAGCGACAGGTGATCAGCCCCAGCATTTT. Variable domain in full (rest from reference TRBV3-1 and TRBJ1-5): DTAVSQTPKYLVTQMGNDKSIKCEQNLGHDTMYWYKQDSKKFLKIMFSYNNKELIINETVPNRFSPKSPDKAHLNLHINSLELGDSAVYFCASSQATGDQPQHFGDGTRLSIL.

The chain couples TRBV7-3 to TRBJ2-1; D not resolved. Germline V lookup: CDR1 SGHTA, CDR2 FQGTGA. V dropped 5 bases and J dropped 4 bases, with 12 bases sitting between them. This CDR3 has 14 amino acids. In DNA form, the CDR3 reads TGTGCCAGCAGCCCATCGAACCAGTACAATGAGCAGTTCTTC. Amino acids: CASSPSNQYNEQFF. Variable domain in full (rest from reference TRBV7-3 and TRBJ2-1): GAGVSQTPSNKVTEKGKYVELRCDPISGHTALYWYRQSLGQGPEFLIYFQGTGAADDSGLPNDRFFAVRPEGSVSTLKIQRTERGDSAVYLCASSPSNQYNEQFFGPGTRLTVL.